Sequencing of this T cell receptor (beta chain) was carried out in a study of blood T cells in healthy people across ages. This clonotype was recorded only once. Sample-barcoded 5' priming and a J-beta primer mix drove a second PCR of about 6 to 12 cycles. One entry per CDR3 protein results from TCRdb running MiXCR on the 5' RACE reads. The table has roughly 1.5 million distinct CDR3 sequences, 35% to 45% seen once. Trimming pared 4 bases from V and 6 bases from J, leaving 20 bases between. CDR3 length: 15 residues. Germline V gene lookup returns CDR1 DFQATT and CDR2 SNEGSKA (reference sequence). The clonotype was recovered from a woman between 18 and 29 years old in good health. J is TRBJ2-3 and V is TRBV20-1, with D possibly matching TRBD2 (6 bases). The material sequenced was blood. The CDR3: CSATTGTSPWDTQYF. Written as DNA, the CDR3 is TGCAGTGCTACTACCGGGACTTCACCTTGGGATACGCAGTATTTT.